This T cell receptor beta chain was recovered during a study of T cells in tuberculosis. This CDR3 spans 15 amino acids. Germline-derived CDR1 and CDR2 are ENHRY and SYGVKD. After removal of 4 bases from V and 3 bases from J, the junction contained 5 bases not matched to a gene. Each donor contributed about 110,000 T cells on average, unsorted. The data were produced by immunoSEQ multiplex PCR, yet TCRdb's version contains in-frame clones alone and is incomplete. The sample yields over 25,000 clones, nearly 97% seen once. The rearrangement uses TRBV10-3 and TRBJ2-3, with 9 nucleotides matching TRBD1. The sequenced sample consisted of PBMCs. The source of this sequence is a donor between 5 and 29 years old with latent tuberculosis or without tuberculosis infection. CDR3 loop: CAISGTGVGTDTQYF. Here the CDR3 DNA reads TGTGCCATCAGTGGGACAGGGGTAGGGACAGATACGCAGTATTTT.